Listed below are T cell receptor beta chains from one sample, sequenced in a study of immune evolution from preneoplasia to lung adenocarcinoma. Clones were read by immunoSEQ multiplex PCR, and TCRdb kept only the in-frame ones, dropping some. The table lists thousands of clones, roughly four fifths of them singletons. Sequencing was carried out using FFPE invasive lung adenocarcinoma tissue. The receptors were sampled from a person aged 50-70 years with lung adenocarcinoma. Both conserved end residues are trimmed from each CDR3. D genes are given only for firm matches.

d_call: TRBD2
j_call: TRBJ2-7
v_call: TRBV5-1
cdr3_aa: ASSSQTIAGNEQY

d_call: TRBD1
j_call: TRBJ2-1
v_call: TRBV12-5
cdr3_aa: ASGLGTGGSEQF

d_call: TRBD1
j_call: TRBJ1-4
v_call: TRBV28
cdr3_aa: ASRSGTAGEKLF

d_call: .
j_call: TRBJ2-3
v_call: TRBV28
cdr3_aa: ASSSPQRFSTDTQY

d_call: TRBD2
j_call: TRBJ2-1
v_call: TRBV5-1
cdr3_aa: ASYRREGSYNEQF

d_call: .
j_call: TRBJ1-4
v_call: TRBV5-1
cdr3_aa: ASSLVGADNEKLF

d_call: .
j_call: TRBJ2-5
v_call: TRBV25-1
cdr3_aa: ASSEGLRNLETQY

d_call: TRBD1
j_call: TRBJ2-7
v_call: TRBV7-8
cdr3_aa: ASSPQGGDYEQY

d_call: .
j_call: TRBJ1-1
v_call: TRBV30
cdr3_aa: AWSGVLGQEAF

d_call: TRBD2
j_call: TRBJ2-7
v_call: TRBV4-2
cdr3_aa: ASSQLAGSYEQY

d_call: .
j_call: TRBJ2-1
v_call: TRBV6-5
cdr3_aa: ASSSGPGNEQF

d_call: .
j_call: TRBJ2-1
v_call: TRBV15
cdr3_aa: ATSRDKIQGREQF

d_call: .
j_call: TRBJ2-2
v_call: TRBV19
cdr3_aa: ASSPPWGAAGELF

d_call: .
j_call: TRBJ1-1
v_call: TRBV7-2
cdr3_aa: ASSYTGRTTEAF

d_call: .
j_call: TRBJ1-1
v_call: TRBV6-5
cdr3_aa: ASSYSIWGNTEAF

d_call: TRBD2
j_call: TRBJ2-7
v_call: TRBV28
cdr3_aa: ASRTGLAGVYEQY

d_call: .
j_call: TRBJ2-2
v_call: TRBV11-2
cdr3_aa: ASSLSTIGELF

d_call: TRBD2
j_call: TRBJ2-2
v_call: TRBV10-3
cdr3_aa: AISPSGRAGTGELF

d_call: .
j_call: TRBJ1-3
v_call: TRBV28
cdr3_aa: ASIGSRFGNTIY

d_call: .
j_call: TRBJ2-1
v_call: TRBV6-4
cdr3_aa: ASSASESSYNEQF

d_call: .
j_call: TRBJ2-7
v_call: TRBV18
cdr3_aa: ASSPPSDNTYEQY

d_call: .
j_call: TRBJ1-2
v_call: TRBV19
cdr3_aa: ASSIERERSDYGYT

d_call: .
j_call: TRBJ1-1
v_call: TRBV20-1
cdr3_aa: SAPRQQTAF

d_call: TRBD2
j_call: TRBJ2-1
v_call: TRBV30
cdr3_aa: AWSGLAGGPIQF

d_call: .
j_call: TRBJ2-5
v_call: TRBV27
cdr3_aa: ASSLEYGETQY

d_call: .
j_call: TRBJ2-5
v_call: TRBV18
cdr3_aa: ASSPPMEIGTQY

d_call: .
j_call: TRBJ1-1
v_call: TRBV28
cdr3_aa: ASSLVGLQAF

d_call: .
j_call: TRBJ2-7
v_call: TRBV19
cdr3_aa: ASSTDEGSPREQY

d_call: .
j_call: TRBJ2-6
v_call: TRBV4-1
cdr3_aa: ASSQDRAASGANVLT

d_call: .
j_call: TRBJ2-1
v_call: TRBV4-1
cdr3_aa: ASSRHLSGHYNEQF

d_call: TRBD1
j_call: TRBJ2-7
v_call: TRBV5-6
cdr3_aa: ASTNIRTGGPRGQY

d_call: .
j_call: TRBJ1-2
v_call: TRBV28
cdr3_aa: ASSAAGGYVYGYT

d_call: .
j_call: TRBJ2-7
v_call: TRBV5-5
cdr3_aa: ASSWGLGGNEQY

d_call: .
j_call: TRBJ1-4
v_call: TRBV20-1
cdr3_aa: SAPGGEKLF

d_call: .
j_call: TRBJ2-2
v_call: TRBV6-5
cdr3_aa: ASRTITGELF

d_call: .
j_call: TRBJ2-1
v_call: TRBV28
cdr3_aa: ASLSGLRQLSDNEQF

d_call: TRBD2
j_call: TRBJ2-1
v_call: TRBV7-9
cdr3_aa: ASSSSGYPYNEQF

d_call: TRBD2
j_call: TRBJ2-1
v_call: TRBV5-1
cdr3_aa: ASSLLAGGYNEQF

d_call: .
j_call: TRBJ1-5
v_call: TRBV30
cdr3_aa: AWSRVNQPQH

d_call: TRBD1
j_call: TRBJ1-1
v_call: TRBV28
cdr3_aa: ASSYRGGRGTEAF

d_call: .
j_call: TRBJ2-7
v_call: TRBV18
cdr3_aa: ASSPLRQGYEQY

d_call: .
j_call: TRBJ1-2
v_call: TRBV5-1
cdr3_aa: ASRAVVGGGYGYT

d_call: TRBD2
j_call: TRBJ2-7
v_call: TRBV4-2
cdr3_aa: ASSQGAGGAYEQY

d_call: .
j_call: TRBJ2-2
v_call: TRBV4-1
cdr3_aa: ASSQDPRGRGELF

d_call: TRBD2
j_call: TRBJ2-2
v_call: TRBV11-3
cdr3_aa: ASSSPGGKLF

d_call: TRBD2
j_call: TRBJ2-1
v_call: TRBV5-1
cdr3_aa: ASSSPGTSGTRSYNEQF

d_call: TRBD1
j_call: TRBJ1-2
v_call: TRBV4-2
cdr3_aa: ASSHEGAEYGYT